This TCR beta chain was retrieved from a study of T-cell memory formation after mild COVID-19. On the study more broadly: Across donors, TCR clusters were largely donor specific.

V lost 3 bases to trimming and J lost 5 bases, with 16 bases between them. The CDR3 length is 16 residues. The germline V gene encodes CDR1 MDHEN and CDR2 SYDVKM. On this clonotype itself: Antigen specificity is unknown.

General study results and limits: CD4+ contracting clones were mainly CM and EM; CD8+ ones, EMRA.

TCRdb used MiXCR to reprocess the 5' RACE reads, holding one entry per CDR3 protein. The sample records under 450,000 distinct CDR3 sequences, around 15% being singletons. This receptor was obtained from a man between 18 and 29 years old who had mild COVID-19 (a few samples of this study predate the infection). Cell type and time point are not known. The genes are TRBV28 and TRBJ2-2; perhaps D is TRBD1 or TRBD2 (5 bases each). The source material was PBMCs or a T cell subset sorted from them (not recorded which). DNA for the CDR3: TGTGCCAGCAGTTTGACATGGGGGAGAGGGACCGGGGAGCTGTTTTTT. Protein product: CASSLTWGRGTGELFF.